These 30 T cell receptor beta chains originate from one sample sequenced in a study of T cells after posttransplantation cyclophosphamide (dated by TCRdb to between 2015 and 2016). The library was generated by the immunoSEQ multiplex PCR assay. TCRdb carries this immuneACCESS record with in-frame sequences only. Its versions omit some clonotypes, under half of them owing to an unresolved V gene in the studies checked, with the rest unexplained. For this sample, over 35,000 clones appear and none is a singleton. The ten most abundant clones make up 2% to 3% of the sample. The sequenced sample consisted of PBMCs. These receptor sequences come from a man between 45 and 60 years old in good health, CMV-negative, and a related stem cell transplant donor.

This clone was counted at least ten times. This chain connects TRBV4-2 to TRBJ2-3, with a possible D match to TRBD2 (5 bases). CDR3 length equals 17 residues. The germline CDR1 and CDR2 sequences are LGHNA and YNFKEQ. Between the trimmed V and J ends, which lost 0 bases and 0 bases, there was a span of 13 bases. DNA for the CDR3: TGTGCCAGCAGCCAAGAAGGAGGAGTCCCTAGCACAGATACGCAGTATTTT. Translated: CASSQEGGVPSTDTQYF.

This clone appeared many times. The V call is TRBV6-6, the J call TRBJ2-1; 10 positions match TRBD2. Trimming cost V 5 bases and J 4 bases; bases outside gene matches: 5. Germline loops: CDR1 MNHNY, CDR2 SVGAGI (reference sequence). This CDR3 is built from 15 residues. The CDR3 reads CASSLASGRYNEQFF. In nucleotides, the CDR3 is TGTGCCAGCAGTCTCGCTAGCGGGAGATACAATGAGCAGTTCTTC.

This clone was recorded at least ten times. CDR3 in DNA: TGTGCCAGCTCACCACTAACAGGCGAGGATCAGCCCCAGCATTTT. The encoded protein is CASSPLTGEDQPQHF. The chain couples TRBV18 to TRBJ1-5; TRBD1 is a possible D gene (5 bases). Germline CDR1 KGHSH, CDR2 LQKENI. The V and J ends lost 1 base and 5 bases respectively, with 12 bases between them. The CDR3 runs 15 residues.

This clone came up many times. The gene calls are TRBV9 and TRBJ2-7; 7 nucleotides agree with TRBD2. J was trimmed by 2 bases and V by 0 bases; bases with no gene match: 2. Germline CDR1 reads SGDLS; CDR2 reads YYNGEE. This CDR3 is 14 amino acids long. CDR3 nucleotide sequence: TGTGCCAGCAGCGTAGCGGGAGGAACCTACGAGCAGTACTTC. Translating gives CASSVAGGTYEQYF.

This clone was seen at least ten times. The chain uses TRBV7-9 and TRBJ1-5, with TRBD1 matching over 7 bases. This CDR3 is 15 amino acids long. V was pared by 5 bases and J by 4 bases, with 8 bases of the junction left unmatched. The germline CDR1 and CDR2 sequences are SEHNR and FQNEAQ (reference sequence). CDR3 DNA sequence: TGTGCCAGCAGCCGACAGGGAACTTTAAATCAGCCCCAGCATTTT. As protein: CASSRQGTLNQPQHF. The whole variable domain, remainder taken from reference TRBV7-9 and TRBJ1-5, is DTGVSQNPRHKITKRGQNVTFRCDPISEHNRLYWYRQTLGQGPEFLTYFQNEAQLEKSRLLSDRFSAERPKGSFSTLEIQRTEQGDSAMYLCASSRQGTLNQPQHFGDGTRLSIL.

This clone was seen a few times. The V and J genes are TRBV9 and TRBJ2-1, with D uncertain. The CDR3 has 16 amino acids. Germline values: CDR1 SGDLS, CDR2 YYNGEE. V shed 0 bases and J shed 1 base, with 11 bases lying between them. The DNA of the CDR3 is TGTGCCAGCAGCGTAGGTGAGTTCCTATCCTACAATGAGCAGTTCTTC. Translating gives CASSVGEFLSYNEQFF.

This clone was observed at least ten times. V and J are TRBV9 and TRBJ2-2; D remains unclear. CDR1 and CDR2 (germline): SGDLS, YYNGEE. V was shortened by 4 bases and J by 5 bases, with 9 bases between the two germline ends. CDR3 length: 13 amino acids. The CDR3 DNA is TGTGCCAGCAGCCTCGGGTGGACCGGGGAGCTGTTTTTT. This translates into CASSLGWTGELFF.

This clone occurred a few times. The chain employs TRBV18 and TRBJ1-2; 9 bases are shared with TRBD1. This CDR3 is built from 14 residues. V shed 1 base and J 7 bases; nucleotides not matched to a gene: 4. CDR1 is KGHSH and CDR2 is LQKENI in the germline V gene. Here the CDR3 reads CASSPQGQGLGYTF. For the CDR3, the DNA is TGTGCCAGCTCACCACAGGGACAGGGTCTTGGCTACACCTTC.

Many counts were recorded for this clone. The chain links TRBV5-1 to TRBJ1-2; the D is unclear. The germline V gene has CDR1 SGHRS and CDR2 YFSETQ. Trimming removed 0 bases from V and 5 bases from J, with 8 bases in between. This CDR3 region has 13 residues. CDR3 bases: TGCGCCAGCAGCTTGGAACAGATTTATGGCTACACCTTC. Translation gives CASSLEQIYGYTF.

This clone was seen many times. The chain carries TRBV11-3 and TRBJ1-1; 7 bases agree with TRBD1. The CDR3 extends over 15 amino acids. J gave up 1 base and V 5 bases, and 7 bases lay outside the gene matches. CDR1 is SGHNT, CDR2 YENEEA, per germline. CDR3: CASSLQGSGNTEAFF. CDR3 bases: TGTGCCAGCAGCCTACAGGGGTCGGGGAACACTGAAGCTTTCTTT.

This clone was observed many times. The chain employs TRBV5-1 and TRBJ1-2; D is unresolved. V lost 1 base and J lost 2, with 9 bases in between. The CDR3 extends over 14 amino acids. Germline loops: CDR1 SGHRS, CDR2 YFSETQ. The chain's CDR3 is CASSLQTTNYGYTF. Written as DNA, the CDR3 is TGCGCCAGCAGCTTGCAAACCACAAACTATGGCTACACCTTC.

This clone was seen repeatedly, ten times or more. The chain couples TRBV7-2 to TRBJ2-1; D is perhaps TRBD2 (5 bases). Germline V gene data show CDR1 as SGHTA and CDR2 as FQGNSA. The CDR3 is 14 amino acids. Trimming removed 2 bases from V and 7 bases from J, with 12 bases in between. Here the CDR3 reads CASSLWLGGNEQFF. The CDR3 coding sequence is TGTGCCAGCAGCTTATGGTTAGGCGGGAATGAGCAGTTCTTC.

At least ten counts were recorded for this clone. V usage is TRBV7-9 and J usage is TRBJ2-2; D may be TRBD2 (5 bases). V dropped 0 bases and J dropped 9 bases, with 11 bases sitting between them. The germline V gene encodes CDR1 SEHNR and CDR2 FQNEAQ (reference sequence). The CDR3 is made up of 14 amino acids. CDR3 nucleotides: TGTGCCAGCAGCTTAGCGCTAGCATCTTGGGAGCTGTTTTTT. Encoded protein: CASSLALASWELFF.

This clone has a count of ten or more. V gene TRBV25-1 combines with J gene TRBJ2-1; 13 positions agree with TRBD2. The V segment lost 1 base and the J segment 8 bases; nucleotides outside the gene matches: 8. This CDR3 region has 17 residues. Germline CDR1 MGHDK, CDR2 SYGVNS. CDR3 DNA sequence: TGTGCCAGCAGTGAATGGTATAGGACTAGCGGGAGTTATGAGCAGTTCTTC. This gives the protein CASSEWYRTSGSYEQFF.

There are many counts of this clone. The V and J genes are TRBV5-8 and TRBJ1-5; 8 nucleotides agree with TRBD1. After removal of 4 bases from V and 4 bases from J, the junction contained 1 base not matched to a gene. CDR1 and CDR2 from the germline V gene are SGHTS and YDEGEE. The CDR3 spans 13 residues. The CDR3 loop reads CASSTGGNQPQHF. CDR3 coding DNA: TGTGCCAGCAGCACAGGGGGGAATCAGCCCCAGCATTTT.

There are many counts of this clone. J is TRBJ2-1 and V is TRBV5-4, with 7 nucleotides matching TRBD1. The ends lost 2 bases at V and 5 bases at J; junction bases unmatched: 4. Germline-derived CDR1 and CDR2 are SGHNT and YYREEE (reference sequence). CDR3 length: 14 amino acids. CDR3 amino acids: CASSFRDRDNEQFF. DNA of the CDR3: TGTGCCAGCAGCTTCCGGGACAGAGACAATGAGCAGTTCTTC.

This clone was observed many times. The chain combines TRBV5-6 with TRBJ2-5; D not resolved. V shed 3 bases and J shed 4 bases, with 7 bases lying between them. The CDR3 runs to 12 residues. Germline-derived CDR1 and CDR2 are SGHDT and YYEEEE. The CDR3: CASSSPGETQYF. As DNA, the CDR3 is TGTGCCAGCAGCTCCCCAGGAGAGACCCAGTACTTC.

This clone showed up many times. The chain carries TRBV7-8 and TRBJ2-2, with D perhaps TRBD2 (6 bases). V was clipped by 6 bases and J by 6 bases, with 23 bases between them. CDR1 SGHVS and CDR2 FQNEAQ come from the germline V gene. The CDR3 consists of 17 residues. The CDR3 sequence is CASREEGWVSQAGELFF. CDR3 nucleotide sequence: TGTGCCAGCAGAGAGGAGGGGTGGGTCAGTCAAGCCGGGGAGCTGTTTTTT.

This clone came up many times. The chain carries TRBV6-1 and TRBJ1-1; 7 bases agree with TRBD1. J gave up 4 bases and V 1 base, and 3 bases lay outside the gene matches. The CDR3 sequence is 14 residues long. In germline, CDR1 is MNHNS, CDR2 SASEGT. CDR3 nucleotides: TGTGCCAGCAGTGAAGAGGCAGGGGGCACTGAAGCTTTCTTT. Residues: CASSEEAGGTEAFF.

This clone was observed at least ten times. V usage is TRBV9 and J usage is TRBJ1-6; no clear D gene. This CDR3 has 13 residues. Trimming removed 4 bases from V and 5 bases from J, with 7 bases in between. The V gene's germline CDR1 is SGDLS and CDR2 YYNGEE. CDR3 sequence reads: CASSLEDNSPLHF. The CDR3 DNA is TGTGCCAGCAGCCTTGAGGATAATTCACCCCTCCACTTT.

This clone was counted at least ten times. For the CDR3, the DNA is TGTGCCAGTAGTCCCGGGACAACTATTCCCTACGAGCAGTACTTC. Its translation is CASSPGTTIPYEQYF. The gene calls are TRBV19 and TRBJ2-7; TRBD1 might be the D (6 bases). V was trimmed by 5 bases and J by 2 bases, leaving 16 bases between them. CDR3 length: 15 amino acids. Germline V gives CDR1 LNHDA, CDR2 SQIVND (reference sequence).

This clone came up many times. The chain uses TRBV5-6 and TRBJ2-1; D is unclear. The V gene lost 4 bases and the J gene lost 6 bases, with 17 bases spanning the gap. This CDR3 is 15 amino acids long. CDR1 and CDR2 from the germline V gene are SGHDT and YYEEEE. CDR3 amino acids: CASSRPIGRSNEQFF. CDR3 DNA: TGTGCCAGCAGCCGGCCGATAGGTCGGAGCAATGAGCAGTTCTTC.

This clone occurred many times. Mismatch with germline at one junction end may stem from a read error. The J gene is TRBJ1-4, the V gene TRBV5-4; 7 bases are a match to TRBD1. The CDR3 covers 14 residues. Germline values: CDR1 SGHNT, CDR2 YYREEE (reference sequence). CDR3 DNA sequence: TGTGCCAGCAGTTTGGACAGGTCTAATGAAAAACTGTTTTTT. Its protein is CASSLDRSNEKLFF.

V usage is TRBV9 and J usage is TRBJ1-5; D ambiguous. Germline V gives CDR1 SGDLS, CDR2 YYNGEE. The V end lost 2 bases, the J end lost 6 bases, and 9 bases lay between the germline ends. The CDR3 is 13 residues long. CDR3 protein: CASSVAGGQPQHF. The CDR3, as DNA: TGTGCCAGCAGCGTCGCCGGAGGTCAGCCCCAGCATTTT. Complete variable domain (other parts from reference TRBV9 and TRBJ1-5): DSGVTQTPKHLITATGQRVTLRCSPRSGDLSVYWYQQSLDQGLQFLIQYYNGEERAKGNILERFSAQQFPDLHSELNLSSLELGDSALYFCASSVAGGQPQHFGDGTRLSIL.

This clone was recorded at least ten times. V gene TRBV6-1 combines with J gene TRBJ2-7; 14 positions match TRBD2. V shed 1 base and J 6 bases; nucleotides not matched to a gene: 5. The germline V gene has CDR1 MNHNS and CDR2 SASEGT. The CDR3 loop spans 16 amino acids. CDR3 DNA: TGTGCCAGCAGTGAAGTTTCCGGACTAGCGGGAGGCGAGCAGTACTTC. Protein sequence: CASSEVSGLAGGEQYF.

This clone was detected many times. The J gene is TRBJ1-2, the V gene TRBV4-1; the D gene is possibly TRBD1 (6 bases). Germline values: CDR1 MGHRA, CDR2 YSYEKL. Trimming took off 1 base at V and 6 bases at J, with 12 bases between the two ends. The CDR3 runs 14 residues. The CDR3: CASSQVGWTDGYTF. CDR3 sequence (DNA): TGCGCCAGCAGCCAAGTGGGATGGACAGATGGCTACACCTTC.

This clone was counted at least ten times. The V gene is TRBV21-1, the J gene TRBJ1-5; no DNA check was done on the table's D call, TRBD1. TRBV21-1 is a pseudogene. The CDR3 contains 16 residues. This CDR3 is CASSKAGQYHRQPQHF. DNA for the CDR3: TGTGCCAGCAGCAAAGCTGGACAGTACCACCGACAGCCCCAGCATTTT.

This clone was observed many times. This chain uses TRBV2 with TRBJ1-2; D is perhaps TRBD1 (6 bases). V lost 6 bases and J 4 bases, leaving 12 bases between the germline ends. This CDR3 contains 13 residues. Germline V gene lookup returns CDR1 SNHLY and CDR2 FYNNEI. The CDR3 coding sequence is TGTGCCAGCAGAGAGGACAGCTTCTATGGCTACACCTTC. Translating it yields CASREDSFYGYTF.

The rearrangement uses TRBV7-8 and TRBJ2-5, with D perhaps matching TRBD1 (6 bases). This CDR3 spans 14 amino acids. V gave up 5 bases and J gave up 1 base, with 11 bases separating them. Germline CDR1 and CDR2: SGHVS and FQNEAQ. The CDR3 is CASSRTGTQETQYF. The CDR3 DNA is TGTGCCAGCAGCCGAACAGGGACCCAAGAGACCCAGTACTTC.

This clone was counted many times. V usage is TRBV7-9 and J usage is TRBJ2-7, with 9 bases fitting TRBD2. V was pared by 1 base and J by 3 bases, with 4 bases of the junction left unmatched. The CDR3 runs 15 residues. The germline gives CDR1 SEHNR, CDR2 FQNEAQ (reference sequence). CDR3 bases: TGTGCCAGCAGCTTAGTCGGTAGCGGGAGCTACGAGCAGTACTTC. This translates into CASSLVGSGSYEQYF.